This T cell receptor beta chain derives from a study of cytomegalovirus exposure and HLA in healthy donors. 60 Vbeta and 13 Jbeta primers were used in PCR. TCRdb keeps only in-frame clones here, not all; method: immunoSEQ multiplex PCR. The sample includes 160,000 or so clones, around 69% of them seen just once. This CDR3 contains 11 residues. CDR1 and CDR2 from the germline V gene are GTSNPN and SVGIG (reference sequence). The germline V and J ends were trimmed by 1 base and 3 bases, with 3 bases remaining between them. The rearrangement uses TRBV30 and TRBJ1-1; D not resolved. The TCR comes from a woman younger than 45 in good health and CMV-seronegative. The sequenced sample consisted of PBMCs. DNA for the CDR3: TGTGCCTGGAGTGCCGACACTGAAGCTTTCTTT. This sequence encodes CAWSADTEAFF.